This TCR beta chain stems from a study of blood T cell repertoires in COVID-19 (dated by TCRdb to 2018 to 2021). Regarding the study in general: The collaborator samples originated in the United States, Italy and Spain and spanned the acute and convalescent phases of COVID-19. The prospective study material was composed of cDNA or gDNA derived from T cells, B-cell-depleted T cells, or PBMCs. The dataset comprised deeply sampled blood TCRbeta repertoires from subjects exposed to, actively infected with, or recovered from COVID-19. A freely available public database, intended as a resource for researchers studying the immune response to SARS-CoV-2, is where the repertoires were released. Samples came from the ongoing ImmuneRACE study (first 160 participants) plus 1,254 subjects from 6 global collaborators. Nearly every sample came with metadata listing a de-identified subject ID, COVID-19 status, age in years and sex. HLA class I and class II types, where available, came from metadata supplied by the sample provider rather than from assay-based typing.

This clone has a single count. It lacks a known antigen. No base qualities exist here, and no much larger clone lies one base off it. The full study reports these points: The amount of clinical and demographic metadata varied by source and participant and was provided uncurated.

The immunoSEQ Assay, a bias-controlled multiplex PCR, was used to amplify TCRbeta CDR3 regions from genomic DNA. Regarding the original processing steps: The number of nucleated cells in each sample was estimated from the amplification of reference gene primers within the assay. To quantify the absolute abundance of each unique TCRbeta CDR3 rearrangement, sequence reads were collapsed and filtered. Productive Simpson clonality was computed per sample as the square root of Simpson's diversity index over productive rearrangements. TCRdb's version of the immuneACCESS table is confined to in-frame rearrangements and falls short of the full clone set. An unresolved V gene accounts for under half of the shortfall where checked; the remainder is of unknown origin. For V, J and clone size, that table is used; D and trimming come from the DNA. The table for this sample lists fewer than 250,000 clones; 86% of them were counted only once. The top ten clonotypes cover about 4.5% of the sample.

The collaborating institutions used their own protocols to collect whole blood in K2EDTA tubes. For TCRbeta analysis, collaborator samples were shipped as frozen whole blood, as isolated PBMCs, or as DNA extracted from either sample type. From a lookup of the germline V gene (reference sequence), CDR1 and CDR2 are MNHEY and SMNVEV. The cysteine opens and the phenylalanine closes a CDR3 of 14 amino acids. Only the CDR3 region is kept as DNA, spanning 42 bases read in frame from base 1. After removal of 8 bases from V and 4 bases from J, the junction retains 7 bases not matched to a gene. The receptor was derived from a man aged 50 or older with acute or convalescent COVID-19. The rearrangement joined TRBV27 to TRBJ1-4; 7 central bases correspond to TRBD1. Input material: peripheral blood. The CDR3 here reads CASGRTGNNEKLFF. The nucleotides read TGTGCCAGCGGAAGGACAGGAAATAATGAAAAACTGTTTTTT.